This T cell receptor beta chain was identified during a study of long-term antiretroviral therapy in people with HIV. On this clone itself: Its target is unknown.

Sequencing relied on immunoSEQ assay v3.0, run at survey level. Using immunoSEQ multiplex PCR, the repertoire was profiled, and TCRdb retains in-frame clones only, with some absent. The table records around 30,000 clones, over 75% of them present only once. Trimming removed 3 bases at V and 10 bases at J, with 19 bases between. Looked up from germline, CDR1 is SGDLS and CDR2 is YYNGEE. The CDR3 totals 14 residues. Study-level results: HIV repertoires spanned narrower CDR3 length ranges than controls. Blood specimens, gathered between the mid-2000s and the late 2010s, were possibly obtained under older ART regimens. No data on ART adherence, viral resistance or therapy changes.

The origin of this receptor is a man younger than 35 with HIV. Sequencing used unsorted PBMCs, obtained about 3.4 years after starting antiretroviral therapy. The gene calls are TRBV9 and TRBJ1-1; D perhaps matches TRBD1 (6 bases). Here the CDR3 reads CASSDKPGGARAFF. Here the CDR3 DNA reads TGTGCCAGCAGCGACAAGCCCGGGGGGGCGCGAGCTTTCTTT.